The 12 T cell receptor beta chains below come from one sample, sequenced in a study of OX40 agonist ivuxolimab in advanced cancers. TCRdb's table, derived via immunoSEQ multiplex PCR, lists solely in-frame clones and lacks some. This sample has some 41,000 clones; around nine tenths occur once, and the top ten carry about 13%. Specimen: CD4+ or CD8+ T cells sorted from blood, collected in a trial of the OX40 agonist ivuxolimab. The origin of the receptors is an adult with an advanced solid tumor such as melanoma, head and neck, liver or kidney cancer.

The gene calls are TRBV7-3 and TRBJ2-2, with D tentatively TRBD1 (6 bases). Trimming stripped 2 bases from V and 2 bases from J, with 9 bases between. This CDR3 has 15 residues. The germline V gene has CDR1 SGHTA and CDR2 FQGTGA. The CDR3 sequence: CASSLQGHNTGELFF. The CDR3 region has the DNA TGTGCCAGCAGCTTACAGGGACACAACACCGGGGAGCTGTTTTTT.

This clone was counted between two and nine times. The chain recombines TRBV7-9 with TRBJ2-1; maybe TRBD1 (5 bases). The length of the CDR3 is 11 residues. Trimming shortened V by 10 bases and J by 9 bases, and 13 bases separated the two germline ends. Germline CDR1 and CDR2: SEHNR and FQNEAQ (reference sequence). The CDR3: CATQRRGEQFF. CDR3 nucleotide sequence: TGTGCCACGCAAAGAAGGGGTGAGCAGTTCTTC.

The chain links TRBV11-2 to TRBJ2-5; TRBD2 matches at 7 bases. The CDR3 extends over 13 amino acids. Germline CDR1 reads SGHAT; CDR2 reads FQNNGV. The V segment lost 2 bases and the J segment 9 bases; nucleotides outside the gene matches: 6. As DNA, the CDR3 is TGTGCCAGCAGCTTATTAGGAGGGAGGGCCCAGTACTTC. Its translation is CASSLLGGRAQYF. Full variable domain (missing parts from reference TRBV11-2 and TRBJ2-5): EAGVAQSPRYKIIEKRQSVAFWCNPISGHATLYWYQQILGQGPKLLIQFQNNGVVDDSQLPKDRFSAERLKGVDSTLKIQPAKLEDSAVYLCASSLLGGRAQYFGPGTRLLVL.

The gene calls are TRBV5-1 and TRBJ2-7; the match to TRBD2 covers 11 bases. The CDR3 totals 15 residues. V was clipped by 3 bases and J by 3 bases; unmatched bases: 5. Per germline, CDR1 SGHRS and CDR2 YFSETQ. The CDR3 reads CASSSGTSGYYEQYF. For the CDR3, the DNA is TGCGCCAGCAGCTCTGGGACTAGCGGATACTACGAGCAGTACTTC.

The genes are TRBV11-2 and TRBJ2-5; 7 bases line up with TRBD1. With 5 bases clipped from V and 1 base from J, the junction kept 4 bases outside the gene matches. There are 14 residues in the CDR3. Germline V lookup: CDR1 SGHAT, CDR2 FQNNGV. The CDR3 region is CASSVGTVQETQYF. The CDR3 bases are TGTGCCAGCAGCGTGGGGACAGTCCAAGAGACCCAGTACTTC.

This chain connects TRBV30 to TRBJ2-1; TRBD2 aligns across 10 bases. The CDR3 is 17 amino acids. Unmatched junction bases numbered 5, after V lost 0 bases and J lost 0 bases. In germline, CDR1 is GTSNPN, CDR2 SVGIG (reference sequence). Written as DNA, the CDR3 is TGTGCCTGGAGTGTAATTCCTAGCGGGAGCTCCTACAATGAGCAGTTCTTC. It specifies CAWSVIPSGSSYNEQFF.

The rearrangement joins TRBV4-1 to TRBJ2-7; TRBD2 might be the D (6 bases). The CDR3 loop spans 15 amino acids. From germline, CDR1 is MGHRA and CDR2 YSYEKL. The V and J ends lost 0 bases and 4 bases respectively, with 13 bases between them. The CDR3 nucleotides are TGCGCCAGCAGCCAAGATTGGGACTTGTTATACGAGCAGTACTTC. Amino acids: CASSQDWDLLYEQYF.

The V call is TRBV6-4, the J call TRBJ2-3; D is possibly TRBD2 (6 bases). V lost 5 bases and J lost 0, with 6 bases in between. Germline values: CDR1 MRHNA, CDR2 SNTAGT. The CDR3 totals 13 residues. CDR3 loop: CASSSGSTDTQYF. The CDR3 DNA reads TGTGCCAGCAGTAGCGGGAGCACAGATACGCAGTATTTT.

This clone was detected only once. The rearrangement links TRBV25-1 to TRBJ1-6; D might be TRBD1 (5 bases). V was trimmed by 2 bases and J by 12 bases, leaving 17 bases between them. Germline V gene data show CDR1 as MGHDK and CDR2 as SYGVNS. CDR3 length: 15 residues. The CDR3 DNA reads as TGTGCCAGCAGTGAAACGAGAGGGGCAGCCGAACCCCTCCACTTT. It encodes CASSETRGAAEPLHF. The full variable domain, completed using reference TRBV25-1 and TRBJ1-6, is EADIYQTPRYLVIGTGKKITLECSQTMGHDKMYWYQQDPGMELHLIHYSYGVNSTEKGDLSSESTVSRIRTEHFPLTLESARPSHTSQYLCASSETRGAAEPLHFGNGTRLTVT.

In this sample, this clone turned up a few times. This chain joins TRBV19 and TRBJ1-1, with D unresolved. This CDR3 is 14 amino acids long. The V and J ends lost 5 bases and 1 base respectively, with 11 bases between them. Germline V lookup: CDR1 LNHDA, CDR2 SQIVND (reference sequence). CDR3 amino acids: CASSRELRNTEAFF. The CDR3 nucleotides read TGTGCCAGTAGTCGTGAGCTCCGGAACACTGAAGCTTTCTTT.

The chain has TRBV10-3 and TRBJ1-3, with D hard to call. Germline CDR1 reads ENHRY; CDR2 reads SYGVKD. The CDR3 has 13 amino acids. V was pared by 0 bases and J by 4 bases, with 4 bases between. As DNA, the CDR3 is TGTGCCATCAGTGAGTCGGGCGGAAACACCATATATTTT. Protein product: CAISESGGNTIYF.

The gene calls are TRBV29-1 and TRBJ1-6; tentatively, D is TRBD1 (5 bases). There are 14 residues in the CDR3. V was trimmed by 2 bases and J by 10 bases, leaving 15 bases between them. The germline V gene encodes CDR1 SQVTM and CDR2 ANQGSEA. The CDR3 coding sequence is TGCAGCGTTGAAAAGGGGAGCGCCTTGTCACCCCTCCACTTT. The encoded protein is CSVEKGSALSPLHF.